This T cell receptor beta chain was sequenced during a study of identical twins. Notes on the study in general: Fewer insertions were carried by abundant cord blood beta clonotypes, but none was seen in memory repertoires. Models predicted less out-of-frame TCR alpha sharing in monozygotic twins than was found.

Trimming removed 6 bases from V and 5 bases from J, with 15 bases in between. The CDR3 extends over 14 amino acids. Germline assignment: CDR1 MDHEN and CDR2 SYDVKM. TCRdb analysed the 5' RACE reads with MiXCR anew, one entry per CDR3 protein. The table records about 490,000 distinct CDR3 sequences, roughly 15% of them present only once. To note about this clonotype: Antigen specificity is unknown.

Healthy Caucasians alone served as donors. The same sample was also used in a study of yellow fever vaccine responses in identical twins.

The sample was CD4+ T cells sorted from blood. This sequence was found in a woman between 18 and 29 years old in good health. The chain carries TRBV28 and TRBJ2-3; D is tentatively TRBD1 or TRBD2 (5 bases each). The CDR3 here is CASRAPGRLDTQYF. The CDR3, as DNA: TGTGCCAGCAGGGCCCCAGGGAGACTAGATACGCAGTATTTT.